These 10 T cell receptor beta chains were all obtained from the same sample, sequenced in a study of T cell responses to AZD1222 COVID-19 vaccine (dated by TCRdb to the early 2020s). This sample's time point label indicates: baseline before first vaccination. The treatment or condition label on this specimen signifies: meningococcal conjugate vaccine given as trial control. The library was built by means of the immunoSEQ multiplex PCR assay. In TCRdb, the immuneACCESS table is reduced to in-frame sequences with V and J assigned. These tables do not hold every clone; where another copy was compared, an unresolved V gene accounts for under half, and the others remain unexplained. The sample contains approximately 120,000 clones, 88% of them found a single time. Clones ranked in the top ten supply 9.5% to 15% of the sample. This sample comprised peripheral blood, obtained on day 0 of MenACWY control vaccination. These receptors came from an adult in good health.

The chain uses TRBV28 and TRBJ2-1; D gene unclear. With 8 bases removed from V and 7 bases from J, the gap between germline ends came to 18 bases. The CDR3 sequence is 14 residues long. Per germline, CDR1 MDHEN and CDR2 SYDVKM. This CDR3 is CASSAEPLRNEQFF. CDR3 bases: TGTGCCAGCTCGGCGGAGCCTCTGAGGAATGAGCAGTTCTTC.

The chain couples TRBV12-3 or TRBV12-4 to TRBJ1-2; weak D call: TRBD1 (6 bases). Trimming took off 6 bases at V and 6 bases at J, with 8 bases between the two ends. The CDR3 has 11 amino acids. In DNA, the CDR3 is TGTGCCAGCAGCGAGGGGGATGGCTACACCTTC. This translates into CASSEGDGYTF.

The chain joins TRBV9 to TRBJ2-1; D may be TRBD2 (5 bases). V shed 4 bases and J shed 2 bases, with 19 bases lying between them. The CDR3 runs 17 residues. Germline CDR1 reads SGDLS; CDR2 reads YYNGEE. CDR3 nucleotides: TGTGCCAGCAGCCACAACGTGGGGAGCGTAACCTACAATGAGCAGTTCTTC. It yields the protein CASSHNVGSVTYNEQFF. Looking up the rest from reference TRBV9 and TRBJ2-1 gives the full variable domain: DSGVTQTPKHLITATGQRVTLRCSPRSGDLSVYWYQQSLDQGLQFLIQYYNGEERAKGNILERFSAQQFPDLHSELNLSSLELGDSALYFCASSHNVGSVTYNEQFFGPGTRLTVL.

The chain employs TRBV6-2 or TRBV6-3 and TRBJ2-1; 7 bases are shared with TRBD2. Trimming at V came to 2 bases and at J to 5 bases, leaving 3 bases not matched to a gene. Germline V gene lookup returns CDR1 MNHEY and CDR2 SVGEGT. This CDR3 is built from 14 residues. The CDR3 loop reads CASSYGGLNNEQFF. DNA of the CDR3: TGTGCCAGCAGTTACGGGGGACTAAACAATGAGCAGTTCTTC.

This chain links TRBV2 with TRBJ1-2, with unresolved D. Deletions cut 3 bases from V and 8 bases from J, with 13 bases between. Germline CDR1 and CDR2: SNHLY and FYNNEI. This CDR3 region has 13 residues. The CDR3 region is CASSDLRELGYTF. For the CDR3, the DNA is TGTGCCAGCAGTGATCTTAGGGAATTGGGCTACACCTTC.

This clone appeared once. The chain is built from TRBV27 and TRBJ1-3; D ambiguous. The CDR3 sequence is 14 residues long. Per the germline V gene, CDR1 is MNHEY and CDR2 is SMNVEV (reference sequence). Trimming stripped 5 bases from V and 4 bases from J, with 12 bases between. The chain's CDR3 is CASSQVGSGNTIYF. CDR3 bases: TGTGCCAGCAGTCAGGTGGGGTCAGGAAACACCATATATTTT.

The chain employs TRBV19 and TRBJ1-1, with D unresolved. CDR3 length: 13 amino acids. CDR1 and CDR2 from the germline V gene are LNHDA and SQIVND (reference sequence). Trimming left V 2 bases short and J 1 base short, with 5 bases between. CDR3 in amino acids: CASSILGNTEAFF. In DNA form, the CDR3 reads TGTGCCAGTAGTATATTGGGGAACACTGAAGCTTTCTTT.

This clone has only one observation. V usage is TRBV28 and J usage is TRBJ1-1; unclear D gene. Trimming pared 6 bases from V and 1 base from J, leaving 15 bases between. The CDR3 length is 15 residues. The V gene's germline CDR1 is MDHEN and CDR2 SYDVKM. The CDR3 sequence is CASSPPERPNTEAFF. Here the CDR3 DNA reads TGTGCCAGCAGCCCCCCGGAGCGGCCGAACACTGAAGCTTTCTTT. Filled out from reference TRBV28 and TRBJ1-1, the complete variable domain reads DVKVTQSSRYLVKRTGEKVFLECVQDMDHENMFWYRQDPGLGLRLIYFSYDVKMKEKGDIPEGYSVSREKKERFSLILESASTNQTSMYLCASSPPERPNTEAFFGQGTRLTVV.

CDR3 in DNA: TGTGCCAGCAGTCCGACGGGACAGAGCTATGGCTACACCTTC. Translating gives CASSPTGQSYGYTF. This chain links TRBV28 with TRBJ1-2; the match to TRBD1 covers 7 bases. The CDR3 is 14 residues long. The trim removed 5 bases at V and 4 bases at J, leaving 7 bases unmatched. The germline CDR1 and CDR2 sequences are MDHEN and SYDVKM.

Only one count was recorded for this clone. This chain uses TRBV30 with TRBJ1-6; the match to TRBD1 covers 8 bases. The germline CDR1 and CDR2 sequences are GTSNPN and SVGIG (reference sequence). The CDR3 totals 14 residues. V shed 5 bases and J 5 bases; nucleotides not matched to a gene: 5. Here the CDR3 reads CAWDPTGDNSPLHF. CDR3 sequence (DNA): TGTGCCTGGGACCCGACAGGGGATAATTCACCCCTCCACTTT.